The 21 T cell receptor beta chains reported below all come from one sample, sequenced in a study of early stage breast cancer tumors. Profiling relied on immunoSEQ multiplex PCR, and the TCRdb table lists in-frame clones only, not all of them. Altogether about 19,000 clones are present, over 70% being singletons, with the ten largest covering more than 1.5%. The sample was blood. The source is a person between 65 and 79 years old with breast cancer.

This CDR3 reads CASSGEGQAPRAFF. The CDR3 DNA follows: TGTGCCAGCAGCGGGGAAGGACAGGCTCCCCGAGCTTTCTTT. The chain combines TRBV9 with TRBJ1-1, with 7 bases lining up with TRBD1. This CDR3 has 14 residues. Germline CDR1 and CDR2: SGDLS and YYNGEE. The V and J ends lost 3 bases and 10 bases, in that order; junction bases with no gene match: 12. The full variable domain, rest sourced from reference TRBV9 and TRBJ1-1, is DSGVTQTPKHLITATGQRVTLRCSPRSGDLSVYWYQQSLDQGLQFLIQYYNGEERAKGNILERFSAQQFPDLHSELNLSSLELGDSALYFCASSGEGQAPRAFFGQGTRLTVV.

The chain carries TRBV5-8 and TRBJ1-1; maybe TRBD1 (6 bases). The V end lost 3 bases, the J end lost 0 bases, and 15 bases lay between the germline ends. There are 16 residues in the CDR3. From germline, CDR1 is SGHTS and CDR2 YDEGEE. This CDR3 is CASSWSFGQMNTEAFF. The DNA for the CDR3 is TGTGCCAGCAGCTGGAGCTTTGGACAGATGAACACTGAAGCTTTCTTT.

V is TRBV19 and J is TRBJ1-2; 8 bases fit TRBD1. CDR3 length: 16 amino acids. Per the germline V gene, CDR1 is LNHDA and CDR2 is SQIVND (reference sequence). V lost 5 bases and J lost 7; bases outside the gene matches: 15. This CDR3 reads CASSVQGAGRSGGYTF. CDR3 in DNA: TGTGCCAGTAGTGTCCAGGGGGCGGGGCGAAGCGGTGGCTACACCTTC. Combining the CDR3 with reference TRBV19 and TRBJ1-2 gives the whole variable domain DGGITQSPKYLFRKEGQNVTLSCEQNLNHDAMYWYRQDPGQGLRLIYYSQIVNDFQKGDIAEGYSVSREKKESFPLTVTSAQKNPTAFYLCASSVQGAGRSGGYTFGSGTRLTVV.

The chain uses TRBV9 and TRBJ2-3, with 13 bases aligning to TRBD2. The CDR3 is made up of 20 amino acids. CDR1 SGDLS and CDR2 YYNGEE come from the germline V gene. V was clipped by 3 bases and J by 2 bases; unmatched bases: 15. The CDR3 coding sequence is TGTGCCAGCAGCGAAAACCCACGGGGACTAGCGGGGCCGAACACAGATACGCAGTATTTT. It translates to CASSENPRGLAGPNTDTQYF.

The chain has TRBV28 and TRBJ2-3, with TRBD1 matching 10 bases. Germline V gives CDR1 MDHEN, CDR2 SYDVKM. The CDR3 is made up of 16 amino acids. Trimming cost V 2 bases and J 2 bases; bases outside gene matches: 4. CDR3 protein: CASSLDRGPATDTQYF. The CDR3 DNA reads TGTGCCAGCAGTTTAGACAGGGGGCCTGCCACAGATACGCAGTATTTT.

The chain joins TRBV5-4 to TRBJ2-1; 12 nucleotides agree with TRBD2. This CDR3 has 17 residues. Germline V gives CDR1 SGHNT, CDR2 YYREEE (reference sequence). V lost 0 bases to trimming and J lost 9 bases; unmatched junction nucleotides: 10. In nucleotides, the CDR3 is TGTGCCAGCAGCTTGGGGTCTAGCGGGGGGGCCCAGAGTGAGCAGTTCTTC. Translation: CASSLGSSGGAQSEQFF.

J is TRBJ2-2 and V is TRBV5-1; maybe TRBD1 (5 bases). Between the trimmed V and J ends, which lost 4 bases and 6 bases, there was a span of 16 bases. The CDR3 covers 15 residues. CDR1 and CDR2 (germline): SGHRS, YFSETQ. The CDR3 DNA is TGCGCCAGCAGCCCGCGAAGGGGCGAGGCCGGGGAGCTGTTTTTT. Amino acid sequence: CASSPRRGEAGELFF.

As DNA, the CDR3 is TGTGCCAGCAGCTTAATGGCAGAGCGGGATGAGCAGTTCTTC. Residues: CASSLMAERDEQFF. V gene TRBV11-1 combines with J gene TRBJ2-1, with D perhaps TRBD2 (6 bases). Per germline, CDR1 SGHAT and CDR2 FQDESV (reference sequence). This CDR3 has 14 amino acids. The V end was cut by 2 bases, the J end by 8 bases, with 13 bases between.

A single count supports this clone. The V and J genes are TRBV7-3 and TRBJ2-6; 7 nucleotides agree with TRBD1. This CDR3 region has 16 residues. The germline V gene encodes CDR1 SGHTA and CDR2 FQGTGA. V shed 0 bases and J 2 bases; nucleotides not matched to a gene: 1. CDR3 sequence reads: CASSLTTGTGANVLTF. CDR3 DNA sequence: TGTGCCAGCAGCTTAACGACAGGGACTGGGGCCAACGTCCTGACTTTC.

This clone has only a few counts. The chain joins TRBV7-3 to TRBJ1-6, with 8 nucleotides matching TRBD1. J gave up 7 bases and V 8 bases, and 4 bases lay outside the gene matches. The CDR3 spans 13 residues. CDR1 and CDR2 (germline): SGHTA, FQGTGA. The CDR3: CASADRENSPLHF. CDR3 DNA sequence: TGTGCCAGCGCGGACAGGGAGAATTCACCCCTCCACTTT. Full variable domain (rest looked up from reference TRBV7-3 and TRBJ1-6): GAGVSQTPSNKVTEKGKYVELRCDPISGHTALYWYRQSLGQGPEFLIYFQGTGAADDSGLPNDRFFAVRPEGSVSTLKIQRTERGDSAVYLCASADRENSPLHFGNGTRLTVT.

J is TRBJ1-2 and V is TRBV7-2; D gene unclear. The CDR3 length is 14 residues. The V gene lost 1 base and the J gene lost 2 bases, with 8 bases spanning the gap. The V gene's germline CDR1 is SGHTA and CDR2 FQGNSA. This chain's CDR3 is CASSLDQWNYGYTF. The DNA of the CDR3 is TGTGCCAGCAGCTTAGATCAGTGGAACTATGGCTACACCTTC.

This clone was seen just once. The genes are TRBV11-2 and TRBJ2-1, with D tentatively TRBD2 (5 bases). V was shortened by 3 bases and J by 2 bases, with 5 bases between the two germline ends. The CDR3 is 13 amino acids. Germline CDR1 is SGHAT and CDR2 is FQNNGV. DNA for the CDR3: TGTGCCAGCAGCTTCGGGACCTACAATGAGCAGTTCTTC. Protein product: CASSFGTYNEQFF. The full variable domain, its missing parts supplied by reference TRBV11-2 and TRBJ2-1, is EAGVAQSPRYKIIEKRQSVAFWCNPISGHATLYWYQQILGQGPKLLIQFQNNGVVDDSQLPKDRFSAERLKGVDSTLKIQPAKLEDSAVYLCASSFGTYNEQFFGPGTRLTVL.

The genes are TRBV9 and TRBJ1-4, with D maybe TRBD1 (5 bases). This CDR3 is built from 15 residues. Trimming stripped 0 bases from V and 1 base from J, with 7 bases between. Germline values: CDR1 SGDLS, CDR2 YYNGEE. CDR3 protein: CASSVAGGTNEKLFF. The DNA for the CDR3 is TGTGCCAGCAGCGTAGCGGGGGGAACTAATGAAAAACTGTTTTTT.

The chain carries TRBV4-1 and TRBJ1-5, with 8 bases aligning to TRBD1. The germline CDR1 and CDR2 sequences are MGHRA and YSYEKL. This CDR3 is 15 amino acids long. Unmatched junction bases numbered 6, after V lost 1 base and J lost 7 bases. As DNA, the CDR3 is TGCGCCAGCAGCCAAGGCTTGGGACAGGCCCAGCCCCAGCATTTT. Amino acids: CASSQGLGQAQPQHF.

V is TRBV19 and J is TRBJ2-7; tentative D call: TRBD1 (6 bases). CDR1 is LNHDA, CDR2 SQIVND, per germline (reference sequence). V gave up 1 base and J gave up 2 bases, with 9 bases separating them. The CDR3 extends over 14 amino acids. CDR3 amino acids: CASSIAQGAYEQYF. CDR3 coding DNA: TGTGCCAGTAGTATAGCACAGGGAGCCTACGAGCAGTACTTC.

The chain uses TRBV11-2 and TRBJ1-1; D is uncertain. Trimming took 5 bases from V and 11 from J, leaving 21 bases between them. The CDR3 consists of 14 residues. Germline assignment: CDR1 SGHAT and CDR2 FQNNGV. The DNA of the CDR3 is TGTGCCAGCAGCGCATCCGGGTCCCGAGGAGGGGCTTTCTTT. The encoded protein is CASSASGSRGGAFF.

J is TRBJ2-7 and V is TRBV30; a weak D match, TRBD1 (5 bases). Looked up from germline, CDR1 is GTSNPN and CDR2 is SVGIG (reference sequence). The CDR3 contains 12 residues. Trimming shortened V by 3 bases and J by 2 bases, and 8 bases separated the two germline ends. In nucleotides, the CDR3 is TGTGCCTGGAGCGAACAGGCCTACGAGCAGTACTTC. This gives the protein CAWSEQAYEQYF.

V gene TRBV7-9 combines with J gene TRBJ2-1; 9 bases fit TRBD2. The CDR3 covers 16 residues. The V and J ends lost 1 base and 2 bases, in that order; junction bases with no gene match: 3. Looked up from germline, CDR1 is SEHNR and CDR2 is FQNEAQ (reference sequence). As DNA, the CDR3 is TGTGCCAGCAGCTTAGAGGGCGGGGGGGCCTACAATGAGCAGTTCTTC. Its translation is CASSLEGGGAYNEQFF. The complete variable domain, with remaining parts taken from reference TRBV7-9 and TRBJ2-1, reads DTGVSQNPRHKITKRGQNVTFRCDPISEHNRLYWYRQTLGQGPEFLTYFQNEAQLEKSRLLSDRFSAERPKGSFSTLEIQRTEQGDSAMYLCASSLEGGGAYNEQFFGPGTRLTVL.

The chain carries TRBV29-1 and TRBJ1-2; 8 bases line up with TRBD1. There are 16 residues in the CDR3. Germline CDR1 and CDR2: SQVTM and ANQGSEA. Trimming removed 0 bases from V and 3 bases from J; junction bases left unmatched: 9. CDR3 sequence reads: CSVEDLDRDLYYGYTF. The CDR3 DNA is TGCAGCGTTGAAGATCTGGACAGGGACCTTTACTATGGCTACACCTTC.

This clone was observed a handful of times. The rearrangement joins TRBV29-1 to TRBJ1-1, with 9 bases that match TRBD1. Germline assignment: CDR1 SQVTM and CDR2 ANQGSEA. This CDR3 region has 14 residues. The V segment lost 7 bases and the J segment 1 base; nucleotides outside the gene matches: 7. The CDR3 DNA reads as TGCAGCGCTGGACAGGGGAGATCGAACACTGAAGCTTTCTTT. As protein: CSAGQGRSNTEAFF.

The chain couples TRBV27 to TRBJ2-1; 10 nucleotides agree with TRBD2. CDR3 length: 18 amino acids. J gave up 3 bases and V 2 bases, and 10 bases lay outside the gene matches. Germline values: CDR1 MNHEY, CDR2 SMNVEV (reference sequence). The CDR3 protein is CASSLRLAGPSLYNEQFF. In nucleotides, the CDR3 is TGTGCCAGCAGTTTAAGACTAGCGGGCCCATCCCTCTACAATGAGCAGTTCTTC.